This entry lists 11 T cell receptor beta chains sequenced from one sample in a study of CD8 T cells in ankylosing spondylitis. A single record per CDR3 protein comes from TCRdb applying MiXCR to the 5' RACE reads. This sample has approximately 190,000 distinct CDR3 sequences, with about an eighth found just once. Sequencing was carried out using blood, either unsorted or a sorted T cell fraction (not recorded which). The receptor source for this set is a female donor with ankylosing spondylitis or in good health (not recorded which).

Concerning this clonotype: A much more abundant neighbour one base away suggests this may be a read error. The CDR3 DNA reads TGTACCAGCAGCGGAGATCGACAGAACGCTGGAAACACCATATATTTT. Its protein product is CTSSGDRQNAGNTIYF. The chain combines TRBV5-5 with TRBJ1-3; tentative D call: TRBD1 (5 bases). CDR1 and CDR2 from the germline V gene are SGHKS and YYEKEE (reference sequence). The CDR3 is 16 residues long.

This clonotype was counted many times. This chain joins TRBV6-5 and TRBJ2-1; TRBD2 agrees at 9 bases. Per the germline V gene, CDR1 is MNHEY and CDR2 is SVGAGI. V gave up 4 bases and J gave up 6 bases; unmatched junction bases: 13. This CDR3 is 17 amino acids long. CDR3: CASSSRAGGPKANEQFF. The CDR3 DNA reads TGTGCCAGCAGTTCTAGGGCGGGAGGGCCTAAAGCCAATGAGCAGTTCTTC.

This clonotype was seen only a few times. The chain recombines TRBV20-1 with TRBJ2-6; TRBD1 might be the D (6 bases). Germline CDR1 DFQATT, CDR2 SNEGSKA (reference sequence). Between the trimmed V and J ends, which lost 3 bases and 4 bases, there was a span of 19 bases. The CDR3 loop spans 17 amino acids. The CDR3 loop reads CSARALGQRYGANVLTF. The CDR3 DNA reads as TGCAGTGCTAGGGCCCTGGGACAACGCTACGGGGCCAACGTCCTGACTTTC.

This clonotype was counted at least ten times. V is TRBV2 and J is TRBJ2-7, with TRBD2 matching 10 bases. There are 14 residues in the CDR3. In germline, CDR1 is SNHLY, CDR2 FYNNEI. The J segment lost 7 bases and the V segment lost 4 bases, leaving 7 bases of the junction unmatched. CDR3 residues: CASSALAGVGEQYF. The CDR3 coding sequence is TGTGCCAGCAGTGCCCTAGCGGGAGTAGGTGAGCAGTACTTC.

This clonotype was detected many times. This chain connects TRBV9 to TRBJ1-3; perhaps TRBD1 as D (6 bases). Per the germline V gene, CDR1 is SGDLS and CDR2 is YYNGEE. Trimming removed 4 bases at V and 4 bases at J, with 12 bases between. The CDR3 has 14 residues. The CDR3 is CASSLEGVGNTIYF. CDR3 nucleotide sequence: TGTGCCAGCAGCCTCGAGGGGGTCGGAAACACCATATATTTT.

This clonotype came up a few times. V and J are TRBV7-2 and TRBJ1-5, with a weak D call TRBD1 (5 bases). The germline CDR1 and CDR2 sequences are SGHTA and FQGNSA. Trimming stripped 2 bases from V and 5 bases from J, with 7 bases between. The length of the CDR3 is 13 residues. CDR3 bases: TGTGCCAGCAGCTTACGGGGGTATCAGCCCCAGCATTTT. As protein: CASSLRGYQPQHF.

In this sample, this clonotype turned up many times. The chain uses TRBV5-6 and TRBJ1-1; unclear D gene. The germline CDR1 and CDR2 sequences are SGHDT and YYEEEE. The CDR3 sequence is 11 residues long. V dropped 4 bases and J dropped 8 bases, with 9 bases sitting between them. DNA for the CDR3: TGTGCCAGCAGCGGGCAGCTGGAAGCTTTCTTT. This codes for CASSGQLEAFF.

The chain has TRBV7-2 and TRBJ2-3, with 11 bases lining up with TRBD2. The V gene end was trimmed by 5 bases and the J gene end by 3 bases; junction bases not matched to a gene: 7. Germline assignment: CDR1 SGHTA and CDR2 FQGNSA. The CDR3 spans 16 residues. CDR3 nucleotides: TGTGCCAGCAGCCCGCTAGCGGGAGGAACGACAGATACGCAGTATTTT. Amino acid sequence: CASSPLAGGTTDTQYF.

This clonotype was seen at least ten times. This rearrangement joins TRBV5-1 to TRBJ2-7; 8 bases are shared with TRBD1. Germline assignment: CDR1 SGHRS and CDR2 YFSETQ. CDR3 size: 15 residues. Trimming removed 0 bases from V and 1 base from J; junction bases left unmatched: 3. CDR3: CASSLAGTGSYEQYF. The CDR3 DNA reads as TGCGCCAGCAGCTTGGCCGGGACAGGTTCCTACGAGCAGTACTTC.

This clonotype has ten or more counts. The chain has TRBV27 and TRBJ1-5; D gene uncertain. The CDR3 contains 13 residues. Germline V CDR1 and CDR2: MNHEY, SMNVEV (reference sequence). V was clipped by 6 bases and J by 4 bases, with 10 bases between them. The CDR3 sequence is CASRHRENQPQHF. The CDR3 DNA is TGTGCCAGCAGGCACCGGGAAAATCAGCCCCAGCATTTT.

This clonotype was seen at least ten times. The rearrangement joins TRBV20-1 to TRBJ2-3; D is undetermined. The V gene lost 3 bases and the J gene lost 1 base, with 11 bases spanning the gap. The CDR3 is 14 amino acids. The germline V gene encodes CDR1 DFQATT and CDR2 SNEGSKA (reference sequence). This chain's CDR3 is CSARDAVGTDTQYF. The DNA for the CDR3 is TGCAGTGCTAGGGACGCGGTGGGCACAGATACGCAGTATTTT.